Here is one T cell receptor beta chain with its context. It lacks a known antigen. Per-nucleotide qualities are absent, and no much larger clonotype sits a single base away. The data are from a study of control samples from healthy donors and cancer patients (dated by TCRdb to 2020 to 2021). To prepare the library, the immunoSEQ multiplex PCR assay was applied. TCRdb took this table from immuneACCESS and kept in-frame rearrangements with V and J called. Such tables lack part of the clones; where checked against another copy, unresolved V genes explain under half of the gap, and the rest is unexplained. The sample contains about 60,000 clones, around 85% of them found a single time. The ten most abundant clones make up 4.5% to 6.5% of the sample. This clonotype was obtained from a man in his forties or fifties in good health. Sequencing input: blood.

The DNA is as follows: TGTGCCAGCAGTCCCAGGGATGAGCAGTTCTTC. Its translation is CASSPRDEQFF. In this chain, TRBV12-3 or TRBV12-4 is recombined with TRBJ2-1; TRBD1 is possibly the D segment (5 matching bases). From cysteine to phenylalanine, the CDR3 is 11 amino acids long. The kept DNA is CDR3 alone, 33 bases in frame from the first base. Deletion took 5 bases off V and 8 bases off J, with a span of 7 bases between the germline ends.